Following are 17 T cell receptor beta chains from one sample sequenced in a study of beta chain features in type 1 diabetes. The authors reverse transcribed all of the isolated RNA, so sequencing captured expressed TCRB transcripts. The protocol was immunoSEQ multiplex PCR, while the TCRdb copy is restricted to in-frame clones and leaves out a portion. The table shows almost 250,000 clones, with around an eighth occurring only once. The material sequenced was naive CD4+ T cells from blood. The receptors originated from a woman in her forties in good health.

CDR3 nucleotide sequence: TGTGCCAGCAGCTTCCCGGTGACCGGGGAGCTGTTTTTT. This encodes CASSFPVTGELFF. The rearrangement uses TRBV5-4 and TRBJ2-2; D ambiguous. CDR3 length equals 13 residues. Germline V gives CDR1 SGHNT, CDR2 YYREEE (reference sequence). Between the trimmed V and J ends, which lost 2 bases and 5 bases, there was a span of 7 bases.

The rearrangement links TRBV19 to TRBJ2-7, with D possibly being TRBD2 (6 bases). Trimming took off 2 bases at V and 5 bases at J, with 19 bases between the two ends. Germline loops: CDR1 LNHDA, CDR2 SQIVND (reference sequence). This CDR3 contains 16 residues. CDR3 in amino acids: CASSIPGTGGVHEQYF. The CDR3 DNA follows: TGTGCCAGTAGTATACCTGGGACCGGGGGTGTCCACGAGCAGTACTTC.

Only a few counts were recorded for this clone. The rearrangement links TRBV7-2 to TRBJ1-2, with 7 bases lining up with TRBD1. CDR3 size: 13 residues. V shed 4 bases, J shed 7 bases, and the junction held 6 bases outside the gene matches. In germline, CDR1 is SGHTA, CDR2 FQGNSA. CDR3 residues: CASSSTGVGGYTF. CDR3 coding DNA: TGTGCCAGCAGCTCTACAGGGGTGGGTGGCTACACCTTC.

For the CDR3, the DNA is TGTGCCAGCAGCCAGGCCCACCACATGAACACTGAAGCTTTCTTT. Protein product: CASSQAHHMNTEAFF. The chain combines TRBV27 with TRBJ1-1, with no clear D. The ends were cut back, 6 bases at V and 0 bases at J, with 14 bases in the middle. Germline CDR1 and CDR2: MNHEY and SMNVEV (reference sequence). The CDR3 has 15 residues.

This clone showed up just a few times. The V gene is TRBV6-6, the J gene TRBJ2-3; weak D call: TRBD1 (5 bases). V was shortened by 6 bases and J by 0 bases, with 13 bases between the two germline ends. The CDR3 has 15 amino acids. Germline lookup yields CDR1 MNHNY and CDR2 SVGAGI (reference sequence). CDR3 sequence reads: CASSWGAVSTDTQYF. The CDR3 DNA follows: TGTGCCAGCAGCTGGGGCGCTGTTAGCACAGATACGCAGTATTTT.

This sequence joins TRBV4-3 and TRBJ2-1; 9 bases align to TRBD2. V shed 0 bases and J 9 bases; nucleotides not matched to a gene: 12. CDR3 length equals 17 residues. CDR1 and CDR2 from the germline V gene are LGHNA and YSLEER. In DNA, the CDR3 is TGCGCCAGCAGCCAAGATCTTGTCAGGACTAGCGACATTGAGCAGTTCTTC. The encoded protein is CASSQDLVRTSDIEQFF.

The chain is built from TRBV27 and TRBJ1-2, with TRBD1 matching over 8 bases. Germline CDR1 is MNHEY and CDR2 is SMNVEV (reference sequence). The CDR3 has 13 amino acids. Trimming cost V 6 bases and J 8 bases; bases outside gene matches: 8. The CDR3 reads CASSNRGLEGYTF. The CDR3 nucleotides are TGTGCCAGCAGCAACAGGGGGTTGGAGGGCTACACCTTC.

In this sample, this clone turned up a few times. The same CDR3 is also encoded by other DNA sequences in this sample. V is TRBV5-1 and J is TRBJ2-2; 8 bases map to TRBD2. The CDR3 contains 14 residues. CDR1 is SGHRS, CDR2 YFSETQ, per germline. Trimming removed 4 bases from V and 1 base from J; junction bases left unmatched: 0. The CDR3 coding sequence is TGCGCCAGCAGCCTAGCGGGGAACACCGGGGAGCTGTTTTTT. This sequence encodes CASSLAGNTGELFF.

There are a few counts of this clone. The CDR3 DNA reads as TGCGCCAGCAGCAAGGACAGGACAACTAATGAAAAACTGTTTTTT. Protein sequence: CASSKDRTTNEKLFF. The rearrangement links TRBV5-1 to TRBJ1-4; 7 positions match TRBD1. The CDR3 sequence is 15 residues long. Germline lookup yields CDR1 SGHRS and CDR2 YFSETQ. Trimming cost V 4 bases and J 0 bases; bases outside gene matches: 3.

The DNA for the CDR3 is TGTGCCAGCAGCTCTATTCGGACAGGGGGTTCACCCCTCCACTTT. Its translation: CASSSIRTGGSPLHF. The chain combines TRBV7-9 with TRBJ1-6, with TRBD1 matching over 10 bases. J gave up 9 bases and V 4 bases, and 6 bases lay outside the gene matches. CDR1 and CDR2 from the germline V gene are SEHNR and FQNEAQ (reference sequence). This CDR3 spans 15 amino acids.

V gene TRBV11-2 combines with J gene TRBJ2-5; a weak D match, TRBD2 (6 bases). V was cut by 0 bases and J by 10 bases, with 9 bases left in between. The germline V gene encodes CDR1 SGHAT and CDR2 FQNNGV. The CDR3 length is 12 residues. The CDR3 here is CASSLDRRGQYF. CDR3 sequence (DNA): TGTGCCAGCAGCTTAGATCGGCGGGGCCAGTACTTC.

CDR3 coding DNA: TGCGCCAGCAGCCCCTCCCCGGAGAGCACTGAAGCTTTCTTT. This encodes CASSPSPESTEAFF. V usage is TRBV5-1 and J usage is TRBJ1-1; D gene unclear. The germline gives CDR1 SGHRS, CDR2 YFSETQ. Deletions cut 4 bases from V and 4 bases from J, with 14 bases between. The CDR3 totals 14 residues.

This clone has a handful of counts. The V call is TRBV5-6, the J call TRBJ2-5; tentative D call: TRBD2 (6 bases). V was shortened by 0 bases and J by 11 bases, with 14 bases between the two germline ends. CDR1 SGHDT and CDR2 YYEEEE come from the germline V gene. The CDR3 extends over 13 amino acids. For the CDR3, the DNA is TGTGCCAGCAGCTTGGTAGGAGGCGGGGAGCAGTACTTC. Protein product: CASSLVGGGEQYF.

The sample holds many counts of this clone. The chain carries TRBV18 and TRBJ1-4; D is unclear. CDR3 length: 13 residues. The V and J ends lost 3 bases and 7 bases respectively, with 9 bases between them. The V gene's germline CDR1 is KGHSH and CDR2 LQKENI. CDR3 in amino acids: CASSPTRGEKLFF. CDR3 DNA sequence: TGTGCCAGCTCACCGACGAGAGGTGAAAAACTGTTTTTT.

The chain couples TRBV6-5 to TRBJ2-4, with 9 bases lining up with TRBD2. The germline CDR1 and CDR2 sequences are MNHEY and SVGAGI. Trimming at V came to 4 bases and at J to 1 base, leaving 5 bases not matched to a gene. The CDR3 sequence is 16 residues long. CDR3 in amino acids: CASSSHSGGAKNIQYF. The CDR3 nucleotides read TGTGCCAGCAGTTCCCATAGCGGGGGCGCCAAAAACATTCAGTACTTC.

This CDR3 reads CASSAGDYQETQYF. The CDR3 DNA follows: TGTGCCAGCAGCGCGGGGGACTATCAAGAGACCCAGTACTTC. V gene TRBV9 combines with J gene TRBJ2-5, with 7 bases lining up with TRBD2. The CDR3 runs 14 residues. After removal of 3 bases from V and 2 bases from J, the junction contained 4 bases not matched to a gene. Per the germline V gene, CDR1 is SGDLS and CDR2 is YYNGEE.

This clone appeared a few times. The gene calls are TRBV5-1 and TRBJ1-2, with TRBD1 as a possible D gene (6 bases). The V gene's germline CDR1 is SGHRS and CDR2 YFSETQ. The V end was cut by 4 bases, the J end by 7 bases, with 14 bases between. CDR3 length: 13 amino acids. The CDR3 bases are TGCGCCAGCAGCCCTACGGACAGTTCTGGCTACACCTTC. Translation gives CASSPTDSSGYTF. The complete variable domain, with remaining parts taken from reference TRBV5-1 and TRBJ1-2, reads KAGVTQTPRYLIKTRGQQVTLSCSPISGHRSVSWYQQTPGQGLQFLFEYFSETQRNKGNFPGRFSGRQFSNSRSEMNVSTLELGDSALYLCASSPTDSSGYTFGSGTRLTVV.